The source of this T cell receptor beta chain is a study of blood T cell repertoires in COVID-19. Study information: Italy, Spain and the United States were the sources of the convalescent and acute COVID-19 samples. Nucleic acid was either cDNA or gDNA, and it came from T cells, B-cell-depleted T cells, or PBMCs.

Methods used by the authors: Cell counts per sample came from amplifying reference gene primers. The repertoire was sequenced with immunoSEQ multiplex PCR; TCRdb's copy has only in-frame clones and lacks some. Clone size and the V and J calls come from that table; the DNA yielded D and trimming. Of around 300,000 clones listed, roughly 84% were seen once; the top ten hold 1%. The CDR3 spans 15 residues. With V trimmed by 7 bases and J by 1 base, 5 bases remained unmatched. The germline V gene encodes CDR1 SNHLY and CDR2 FYNNEI. This TCR derives from a man aged 45-60 years with active or convalescent COVID-19. The sample was peripheral blood. V gene TRBV2 combines with J gene TRBJ1-3; the match to TRBD1 covers 9 bases. CDR3 residues: CASTTDRGSGNTIYF. As DNA, the CDR3 is TGTGCCAGCACTACGGACAGGGGTTCTGGAAACACCATATATTTT. The variable domain in full, with the rest retrieved from reference TRBV2 and TRBJ1-3, is EPEVTQTPSHQVTQMGQEVILRCVPISNHLYFYWYRQILGQKVEFLVSFYNNEISEKSEIFDDQFSVERPDGSNFTLKIRSTKLEDSAMYFCASTTDRGSGNTIYFGEGSWLTVV.